This record concerns one T cell receptor beta chain sequence. Its antigen remains unidentified. The sample comes from a study of T cells in Graves' hyperthyroidism and ophthalmopathy. Study observations and caveats: Most expanded thyroid clonotypes above 0.001 recurred in blood. Ophthalmopathy was identified by the model a median 6.5 months ahead of onset.

From RNA transcripts, TCR beta CDR3 regions were amplified. The TCR CDR3 was amplified in a first-round RT-PCR using the HTBI primer set. TCRdb passed the multiplex PCR reads through MiXCR, listing each CDR3 protein once. The sample carries a few hundred thousand distinct CDR3 sequences, about 15% recorded once. The germline V gene encodes CDR1 SNHLY and CDR2 FYNNEI. The V segment lost 5 bases and the J segment 8 bases; nucleotides outside the gene matches: 4. This CDR3 has 15 amino acids. The study excluded patients with uncontrolled infection, other autoimmune disease, pregnancy or lactation. Clinical symptoms, serum thyroxine, TRAb, thyroid ultrasound and orbital computed tomography informed diagnoses.

The source of this sequence is a woman between 18 and 29 years old with Graves' hyperthyroidism. V is TRBV2 and J is TRBJ2-1; 15 bases are a match to TRBD2. Material: blood. The CDR3 sequence is CASSWTSGGVHEQFF. CDR3 coding DNA: TGTGCCAGCAGTTGGACTAGCGGGGGGGTACATGAGCAGTTCTTC.